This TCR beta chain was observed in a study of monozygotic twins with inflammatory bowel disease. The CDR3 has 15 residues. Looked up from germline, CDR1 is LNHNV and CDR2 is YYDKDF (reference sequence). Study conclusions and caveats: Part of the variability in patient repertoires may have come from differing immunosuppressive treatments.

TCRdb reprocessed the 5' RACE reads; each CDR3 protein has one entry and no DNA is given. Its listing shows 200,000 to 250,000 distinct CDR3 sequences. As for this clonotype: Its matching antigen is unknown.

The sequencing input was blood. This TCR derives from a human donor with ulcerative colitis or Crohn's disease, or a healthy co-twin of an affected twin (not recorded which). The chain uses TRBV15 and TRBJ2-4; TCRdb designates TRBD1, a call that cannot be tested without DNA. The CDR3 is CATSSGYREKNIQYF. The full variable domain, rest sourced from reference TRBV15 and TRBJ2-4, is DAMVIQNPRYQVTQFGKPVTLSCSQTLNHNVMYWYQQKSSQAPKLLFHYYDKDFNNEADTPDNFQSRRPNTSFCFLDIRSPGLGDTAMYLCATSSGYREKNIQYFGAGTRLSVL.